This T cell receptor beta chain was obtained from a study of siplizumab effects on memory and regulatory T cells. Study observations and caveats: Poor capture below about 10^-5 frequency left most alloreactive clones unmapped to unstimulated subsets. For siplizumab cultures, the suppressive function of their proliferating Tregs was not confirmed. Roughly 75-95% of proliferating CD4+ or CD8+ clones lacked an assignable naive or memory phenotype. It seemed that naive T cells were more diverse than memory cells and were major contributors to the alloresponse.

The V end was cut by 2 bases, the J end by 5 bases, with 9 bases between. CDR3 size: 14 residues. Germline CDR1 reads MNHEY; CDR2 reads SVGAGI. Sequencing was performed with immunoSEQ multiplex PCR; in TCRdb, only in-frame clones are kept and a portion is missing. The sample holds 85,000 to 130,000 clones, nearly 95% seen once. A note on this clone: Its antigen remains unidentified.

The clonotype originates from a human donor in good health. Input material: Tregs sorted from blood. The chain combines TRBV6-5 with TRBJ1-4; the D is unclear. CDR3 loop: CASSYLDGNEKLFF. Written as DNA, the CDR3 is TGTGCCAGCAGTTACCTGGACGGAAATGAAAAACTGTTTTTT.